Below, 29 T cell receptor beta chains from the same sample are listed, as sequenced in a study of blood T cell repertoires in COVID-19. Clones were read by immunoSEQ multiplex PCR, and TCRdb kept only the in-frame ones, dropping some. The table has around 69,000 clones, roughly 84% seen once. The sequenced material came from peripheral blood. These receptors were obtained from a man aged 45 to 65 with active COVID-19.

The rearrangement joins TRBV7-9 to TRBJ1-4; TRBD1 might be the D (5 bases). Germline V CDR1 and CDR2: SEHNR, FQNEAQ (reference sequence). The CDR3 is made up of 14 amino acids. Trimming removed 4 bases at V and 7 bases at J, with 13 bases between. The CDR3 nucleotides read TGTGCCAGCAGCTCCGGGCAGGGTGTTGAAAAACTGTTTTTT. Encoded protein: CASSSGQGVEKLFF.

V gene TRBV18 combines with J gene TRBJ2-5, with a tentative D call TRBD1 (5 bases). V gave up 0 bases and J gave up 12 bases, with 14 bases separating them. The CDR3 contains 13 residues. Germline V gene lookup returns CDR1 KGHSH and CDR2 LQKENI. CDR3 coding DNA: TGTGCCAGCTCACCACCTCCCTTAAGGGGCAAGTACTTC. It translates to CASSPPPLRGKYF.

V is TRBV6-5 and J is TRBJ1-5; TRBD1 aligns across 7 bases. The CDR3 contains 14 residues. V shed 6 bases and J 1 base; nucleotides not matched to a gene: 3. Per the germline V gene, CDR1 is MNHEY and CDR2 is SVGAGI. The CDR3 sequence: CASRPGQSNQPQHF. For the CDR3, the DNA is TGTGCCAGCAGACCGGGACAGAGCAATCAGCCCCAGCATTTT.

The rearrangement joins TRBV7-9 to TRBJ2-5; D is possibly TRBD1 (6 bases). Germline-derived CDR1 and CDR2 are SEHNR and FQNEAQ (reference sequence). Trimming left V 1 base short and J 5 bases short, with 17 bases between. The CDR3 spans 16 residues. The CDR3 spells CASSLGRQGSVETQYF. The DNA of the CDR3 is TGTGCCAGCAGCTTAGGGCGTCAGGGGTCGGTGGAGACCCAGTACTTC.

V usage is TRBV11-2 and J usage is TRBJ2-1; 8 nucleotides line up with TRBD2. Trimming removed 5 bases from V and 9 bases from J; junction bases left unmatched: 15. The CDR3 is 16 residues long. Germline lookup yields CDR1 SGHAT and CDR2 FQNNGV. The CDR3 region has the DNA TGTGCCAGCAGCCCGGCTTCTAGCGGGTTATTCGGTGAGCAGTTCTTC. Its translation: CASSPASSGLFGEQFF.

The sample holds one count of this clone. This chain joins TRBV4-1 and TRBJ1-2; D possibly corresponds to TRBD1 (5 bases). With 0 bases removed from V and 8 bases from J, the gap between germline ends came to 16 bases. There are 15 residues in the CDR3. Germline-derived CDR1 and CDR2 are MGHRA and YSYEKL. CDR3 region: CASSQDRVGGRGYTF. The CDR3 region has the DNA TGCGCCAGCAGCCAAGATCGGGTCGGGGGTCGGGGCTACACCTTC.

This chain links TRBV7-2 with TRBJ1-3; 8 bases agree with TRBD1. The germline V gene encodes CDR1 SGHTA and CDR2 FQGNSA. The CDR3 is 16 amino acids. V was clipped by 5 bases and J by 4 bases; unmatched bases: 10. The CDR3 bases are TGTGCCAGCAGCAAATTGACAGGGGCAGTCGGAAACACCATATATTTT. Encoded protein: CASSKLTGAVGNTIYF.

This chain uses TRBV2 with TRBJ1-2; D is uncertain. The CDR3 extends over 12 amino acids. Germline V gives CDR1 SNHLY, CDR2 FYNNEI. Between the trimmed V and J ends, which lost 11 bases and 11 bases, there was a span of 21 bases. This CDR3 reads CALTTDGNLYTF. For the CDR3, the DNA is TGTGCCCTTACAACCGACGGGAACCTTTACACCTTC. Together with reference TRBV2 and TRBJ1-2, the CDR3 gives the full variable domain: EPEVTQTPSHQVTQMGQEVILRCVPISNHLYFYWYRQILGQKVEFLVSFYNNEISEKSEIFDDQFSVERPDGSNFTLKIRSTKLEDSAMYFCALTTDGNLYTFGSGTRLTVV.

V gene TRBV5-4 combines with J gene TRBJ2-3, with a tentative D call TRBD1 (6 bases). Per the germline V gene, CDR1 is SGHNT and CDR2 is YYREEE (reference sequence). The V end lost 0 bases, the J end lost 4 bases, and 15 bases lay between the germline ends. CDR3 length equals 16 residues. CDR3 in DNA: TGTGCCAGCAGCTTGGTCGTTGAGGGGGTGGCAGATACGCAGTATTTT. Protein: CASSLVVEGVADTQYF.

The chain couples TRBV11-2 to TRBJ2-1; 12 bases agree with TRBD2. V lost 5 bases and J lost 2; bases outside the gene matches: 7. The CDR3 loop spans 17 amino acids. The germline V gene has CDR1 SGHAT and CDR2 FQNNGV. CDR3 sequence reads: CASSTTSGGPTYNEQFF. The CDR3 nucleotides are TGTGCCAGCAGCACCACTAGCGGGGGGCCCACCTACAATGAGCAGTTCTTC.

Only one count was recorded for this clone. CDR3 in DNA: TGTGCCAGCAGTCCCCAACCGGGACAGGGGTACTCCGAGCAGTACTTC. This gives the protein CASSPQPGQGYSEQYF. The rearrangement joins TRBV6-4 to TRBJ2-7; TRBD1 aligns across 10 bases. The CDR3 contains 16 residues. J gave up 6 bases and V 5 bases, and 13 bases lay outside the gene matches. CDR1 is MRHNA and CDR2 is SNTAGT in the germline V gene.

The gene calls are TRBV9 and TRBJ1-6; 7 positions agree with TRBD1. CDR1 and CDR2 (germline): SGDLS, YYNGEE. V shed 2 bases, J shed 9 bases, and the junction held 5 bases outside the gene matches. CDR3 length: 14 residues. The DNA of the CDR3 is TGTGCCAGCAGCGTGACAGGGAATGGTTCACCCCTCCACTTT. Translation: CASSVTGNGSPLHF.

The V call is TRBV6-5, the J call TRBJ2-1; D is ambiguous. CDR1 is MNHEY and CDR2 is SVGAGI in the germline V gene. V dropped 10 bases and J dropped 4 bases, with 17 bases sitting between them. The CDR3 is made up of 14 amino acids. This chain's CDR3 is CATLTPGYYNEQFF. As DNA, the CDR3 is TGTGCCACCCTGACCCCCGGGTATTACAATGAGCAGTTCTTC.

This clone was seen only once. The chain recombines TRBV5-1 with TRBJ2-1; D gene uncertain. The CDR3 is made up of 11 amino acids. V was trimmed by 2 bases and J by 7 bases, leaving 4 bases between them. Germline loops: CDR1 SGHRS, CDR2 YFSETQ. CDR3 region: CASSFSNEQFF. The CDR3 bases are TGCGCCAGCAGCTTTTCTAATGAGCAGTTCTTC. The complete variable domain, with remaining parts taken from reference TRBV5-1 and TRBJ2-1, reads KAGVTQTPRYLIKTRGQQVTLSCSPISGHRSVSWYQQTPGQGLQFLFEYFSETQRNKGNFPGRFSGRQFSNSRSEMNVSTLELGDSALYLCASSFSNEQFFGPGTRLTVL.

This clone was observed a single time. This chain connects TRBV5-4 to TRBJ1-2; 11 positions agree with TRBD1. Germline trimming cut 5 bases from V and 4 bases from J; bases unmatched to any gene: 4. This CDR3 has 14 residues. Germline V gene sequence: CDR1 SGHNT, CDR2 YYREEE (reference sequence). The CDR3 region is CASRRTGGSYGYTF. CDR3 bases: TGTGCCAGCAGGCGGACAGGGGGCAGCTATGGCTACACCTTC.

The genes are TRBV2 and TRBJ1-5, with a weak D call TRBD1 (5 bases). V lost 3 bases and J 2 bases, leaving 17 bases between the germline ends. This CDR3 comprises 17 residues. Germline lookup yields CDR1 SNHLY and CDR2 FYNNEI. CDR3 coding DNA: TGTGCCAGCAGTGAGAGGGGTCCCGGGGGGGGCAATCAGCCCCAGCATTTT. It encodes CASSERGPGGGNQPQHF.

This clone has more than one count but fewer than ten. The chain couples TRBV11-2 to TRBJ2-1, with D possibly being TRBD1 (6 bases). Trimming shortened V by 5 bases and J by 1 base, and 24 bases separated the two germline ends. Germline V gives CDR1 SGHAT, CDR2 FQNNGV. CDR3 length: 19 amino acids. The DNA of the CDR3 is TGTGCCAGCAGCCCCCGGATGGGGGCGATGTTTGGGTCCTACAATGAGCAGTTCTTC. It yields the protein CASSPRMGAMFGSYNEQFF. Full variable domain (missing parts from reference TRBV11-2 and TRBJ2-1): EAGVAQSPRYKIIEKRQSVAFWCNPISGHATLYWYQQILGQGPKLLIQFQNNGVVDDSQLPKDRFSAERLKGVDSTLKIQPAKLEDSAVYLCASSPRMGAMFGSYNEQFFGPGTRLTVL.

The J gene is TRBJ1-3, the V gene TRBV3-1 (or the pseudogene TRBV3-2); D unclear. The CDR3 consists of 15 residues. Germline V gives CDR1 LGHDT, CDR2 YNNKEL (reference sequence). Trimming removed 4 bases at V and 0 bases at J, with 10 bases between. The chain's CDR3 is CASSPPIPSGNTIYF. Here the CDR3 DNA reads TGTGCCAGCAGCCCCCCCATCCCCTCTGGAAACACCATATATTTT.

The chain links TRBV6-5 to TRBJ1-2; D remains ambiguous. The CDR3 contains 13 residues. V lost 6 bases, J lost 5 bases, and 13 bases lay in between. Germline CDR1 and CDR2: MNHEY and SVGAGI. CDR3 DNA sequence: TGTGCCAGCAGCCCCACCCGGAGTTATGGCTACACCTTC. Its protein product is CASSPTRSYGYTF.

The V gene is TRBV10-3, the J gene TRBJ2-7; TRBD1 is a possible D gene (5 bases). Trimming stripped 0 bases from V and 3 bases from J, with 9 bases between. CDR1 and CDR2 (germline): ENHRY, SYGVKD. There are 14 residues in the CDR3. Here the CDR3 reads CAISESSRDYEQYF. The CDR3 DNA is TGTGCCATCAGTGAGTCGTCCAGGGACTACGAGCAGTACTTC.

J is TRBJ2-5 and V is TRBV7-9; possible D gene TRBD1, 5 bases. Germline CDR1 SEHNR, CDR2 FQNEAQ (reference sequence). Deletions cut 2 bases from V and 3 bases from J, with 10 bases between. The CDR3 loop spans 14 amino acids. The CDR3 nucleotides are TGTGCCAGCAGCTTATTCAGGGATGAAGAGACCCAGTACTTC. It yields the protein CASSLFRDEETQYF.

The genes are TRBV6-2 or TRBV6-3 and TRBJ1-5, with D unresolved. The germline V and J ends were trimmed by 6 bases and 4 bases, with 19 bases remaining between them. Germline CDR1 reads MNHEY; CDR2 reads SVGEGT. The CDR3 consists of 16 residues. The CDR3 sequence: CASSPHSTFENQPQHF. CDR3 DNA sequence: TGTGCCAGCAGCCCCCACTCCACTTTCGAAAATCAGCCCCAGCATTTT.

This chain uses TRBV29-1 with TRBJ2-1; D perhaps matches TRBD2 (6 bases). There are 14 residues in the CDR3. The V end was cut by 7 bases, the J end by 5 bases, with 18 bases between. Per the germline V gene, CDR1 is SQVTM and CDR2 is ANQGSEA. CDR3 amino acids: CSGGAGALDNEQFF. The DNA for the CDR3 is TGCAGCGGCGGGGCCGGGGCGCTGGACAATGAGCAGTTCTTC.

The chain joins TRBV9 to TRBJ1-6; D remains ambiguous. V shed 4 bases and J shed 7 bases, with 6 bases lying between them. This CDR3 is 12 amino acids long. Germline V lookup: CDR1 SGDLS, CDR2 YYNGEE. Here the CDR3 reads CASSRGNSPLHF. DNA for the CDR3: TGTGCCAGCAGCCGGGGAAATTCACCCCTCCACTTT.

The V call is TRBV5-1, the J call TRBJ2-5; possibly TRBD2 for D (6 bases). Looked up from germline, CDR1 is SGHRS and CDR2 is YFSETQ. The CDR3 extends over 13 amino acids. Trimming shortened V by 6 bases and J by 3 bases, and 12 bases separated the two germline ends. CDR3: CASTLAGKETQYF. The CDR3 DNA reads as TGCGCCAGCACTCTTGCGGGAAAAGAGACCCAGTACTTC.

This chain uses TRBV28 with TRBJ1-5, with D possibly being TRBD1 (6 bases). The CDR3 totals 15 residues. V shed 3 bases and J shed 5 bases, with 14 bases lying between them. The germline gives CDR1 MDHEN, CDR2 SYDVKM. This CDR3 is CASSFLGAIDQPQHF. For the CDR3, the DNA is TGTGCCAGCAGTTTTCTGGGGGCTATAGATCAGCCCCAGCATTTT.

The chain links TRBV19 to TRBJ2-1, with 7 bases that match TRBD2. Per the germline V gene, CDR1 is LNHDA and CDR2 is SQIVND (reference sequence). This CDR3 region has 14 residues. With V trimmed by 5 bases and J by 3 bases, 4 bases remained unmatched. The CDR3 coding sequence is TGTGCCAGTAGTCCTCGCGGGAGCTACAATGAGCAGTTCTTC. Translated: CASSPRGSYNEQFF.

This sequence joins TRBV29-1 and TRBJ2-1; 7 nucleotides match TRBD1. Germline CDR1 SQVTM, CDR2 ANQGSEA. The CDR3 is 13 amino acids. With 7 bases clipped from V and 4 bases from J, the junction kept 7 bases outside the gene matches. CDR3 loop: CSARAGGYNEQFF. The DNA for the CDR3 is TGCAGCGCCCGGGCAGGGGGTTACAATGAGCAGTTCTTC.

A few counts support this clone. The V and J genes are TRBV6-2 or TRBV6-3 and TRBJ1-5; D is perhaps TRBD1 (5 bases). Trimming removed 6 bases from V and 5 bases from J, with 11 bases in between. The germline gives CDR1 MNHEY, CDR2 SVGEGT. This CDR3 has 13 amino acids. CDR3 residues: CASSQWGDQPQHF. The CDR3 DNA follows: TGTGCCAGCAGCCAATGGGGGGATCAGCCCCAGCATTTT.